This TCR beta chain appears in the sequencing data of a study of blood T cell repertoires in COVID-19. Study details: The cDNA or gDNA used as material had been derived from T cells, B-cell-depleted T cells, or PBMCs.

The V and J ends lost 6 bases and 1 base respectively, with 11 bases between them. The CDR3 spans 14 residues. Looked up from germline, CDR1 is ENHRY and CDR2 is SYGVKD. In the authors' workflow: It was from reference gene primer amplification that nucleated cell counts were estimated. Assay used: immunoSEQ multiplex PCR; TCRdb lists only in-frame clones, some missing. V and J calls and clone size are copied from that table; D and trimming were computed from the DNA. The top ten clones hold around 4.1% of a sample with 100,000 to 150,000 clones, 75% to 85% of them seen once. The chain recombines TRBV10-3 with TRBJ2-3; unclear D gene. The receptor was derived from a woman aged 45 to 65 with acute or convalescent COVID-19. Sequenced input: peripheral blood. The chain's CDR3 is CAIRGTGGTDTQYF. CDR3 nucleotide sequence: TGTGCCATCAGGGGTACGGGTGGCACAGATACGCAGTATTTT.